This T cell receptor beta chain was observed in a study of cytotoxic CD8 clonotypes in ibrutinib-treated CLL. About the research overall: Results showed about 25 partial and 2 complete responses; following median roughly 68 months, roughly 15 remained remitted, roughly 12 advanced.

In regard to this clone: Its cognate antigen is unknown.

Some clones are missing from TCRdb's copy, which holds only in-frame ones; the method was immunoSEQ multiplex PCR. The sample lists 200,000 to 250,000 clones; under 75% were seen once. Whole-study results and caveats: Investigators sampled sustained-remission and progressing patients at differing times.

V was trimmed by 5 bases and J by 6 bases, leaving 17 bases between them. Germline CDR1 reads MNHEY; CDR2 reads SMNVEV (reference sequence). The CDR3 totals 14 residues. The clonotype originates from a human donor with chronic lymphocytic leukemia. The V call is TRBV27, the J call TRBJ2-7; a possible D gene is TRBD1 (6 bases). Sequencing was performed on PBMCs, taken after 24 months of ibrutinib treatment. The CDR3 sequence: CASSMGNRDGEQYF. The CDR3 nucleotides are TGTGCCAGCAGTATGGGTAACAGGGACGGCGAGCAGTACTTC.